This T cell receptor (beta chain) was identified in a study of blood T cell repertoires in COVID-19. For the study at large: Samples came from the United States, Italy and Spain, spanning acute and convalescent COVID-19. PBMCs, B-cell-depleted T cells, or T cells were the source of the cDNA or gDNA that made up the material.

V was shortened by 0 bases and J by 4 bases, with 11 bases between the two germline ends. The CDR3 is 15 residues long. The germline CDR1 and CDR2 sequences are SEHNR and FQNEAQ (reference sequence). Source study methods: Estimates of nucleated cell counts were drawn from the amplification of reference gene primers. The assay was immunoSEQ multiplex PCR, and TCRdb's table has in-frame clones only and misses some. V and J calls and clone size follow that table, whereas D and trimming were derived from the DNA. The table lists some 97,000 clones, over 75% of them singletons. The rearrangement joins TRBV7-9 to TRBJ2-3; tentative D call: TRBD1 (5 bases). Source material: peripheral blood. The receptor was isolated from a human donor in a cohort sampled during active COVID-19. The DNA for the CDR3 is TGTGCCAGCAGCTTAGCGGCAGGGCGCGCAGATACGCAGTATTTT. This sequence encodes CASSLAAGRADTQYF.